This T cell receptor (beta chain) came from a study of neurological immune-mediated disorders. Findings of the study overall: Clinical and MRI features did not associate with the cluster found in multiple sclerosis patients. Expanded clones shared no identical CDR3 amino acid sequences across subjects, which suggested private TCR-beta repertoires in all groups.

The CDR3 totals 15 residues. J was trimmed by 2 bases and V by 4 bases; bases with no gene match: 8. Per germline, CDR1 SGHRS and CDR2 YFSETQ. Via MiXCR, TCRdb re-called the 5' RACE reads, giving one row per CDR3 protein. The table records some 66,000 distinct CDR3 sequences, under 5% of them present only once. There are many counts of this clonotype. What it binds is not known. The chain uses TRBV5-1 and TRBJ1-1, with 7 nucleotides matching TRBD1. The sample comprised PBMCs. The receptor was isolated from a man between 45 and 60 years old with multiple sclerosis. The CDR3 spells CASSLWTGANTEAFF. The CDR3 DNA follows: TGCGCCAGCAGCCTGTGGACAGGAGCCAACACTGAAGCTTTCTTT.